One and the same sample provided the 7 T cell receptor beta chains below, sequenced in a study of T cells in Graves' hyperthyroidism and ophthalmopathy. The CDR3 regions of TCR beta were amplified from RNA transcripts. In the first-round RT-PCR of the TCR CDR3, the HTBI primer set was used. TCRdb itself ran the multiplex PCR reads through MiXCR, one entry per CDR3 protein. The repertoire has 130,000 to 150,000 distinct CDR3 sequences, approximately 20% of them found once; the top ten carry around two thirds. Material: blood. These receptors were obtained from a woman aged 45-65 years with Graves' hyperthyroidism that later progressed to Graves' ophthalmopathy.

This chain connects TRBV7-3 to TRBJ2-1, with TRBD2 matching over 9 bases. Germline trimming cut 1 base from V and 4 bases from J; bases unmatched to any gene: 2. The V gene's germline CDR1 is SGHTA and CDR2 FQGTGA. There are 15 residues in the CDR3. CDR3 bases: TGTGCCAGCAGCTTAAACGCGGGAGGGTACAATGAGCAGTTCTTC. This translates into CASSLNAGGYNEQFF. The whole variable domain, filled in from reference TRBV7-3 and TRBJ2-1, reads GAGVSQTPSNKVTEKGKYVELRCDPISGHTALYWYRQSLGQGPEFLIYFQGTGAADDSGLPNDRFFAVRPEGSVSTLKIQRTERGDSAVYLCASSLNAGGYNEQFFGPGTRLTVL.

This clonotype was seen ten or more times. The J gene is TRBJ2-3, the V gene TRBV3-1; D is perhaps TRBD2 (6 bases). V was clipped by 4 bases and J by 2 bases, with 19 bases between them. Germline-derived CDR1 and CDR2 are LGHDT and YNNKEL (reference sequence). CDR3 length: 17 amino acids. CDR3: CASSPKSGLLLTDTQYF. The CDR3 DNA is TGTGCCAGCAGCCCGAAATCGGGACTCCTACTCACAGATACGCAGTATTTT.

The table lists this clonotype with many counts. The J gene is TRBJ1-4, the V gene TRBV5-1; tentative D call: TRBD1 (6 bases). The CDR3 runs to 14 residues. V shed 6 bases and J shed 3 bases, with 12 bases lying between them. Germline-derived CDR1 and CDR2 are SGHRS and YFSETQ. CDR3 sequence (DNA): TGCGCCAGCACCACAGGGTTGCCTAATGAAAAACTGTTTTTT. Encoded protein: CASTTGLPNEKLFF.

This clonotype was detected many times. The V and J genes are TRBV6-1 and TRBJ1-1; weak D call: TRBD1 (6 bases). The CDR3 is 14 amino acids. Per germline, CDR1 MNHNS and CDR2 SASEGT. V gave up 6 bases and J gave up 1 base, with 12 bases separating them. CDR3 DNA: TGTGCCAGCAGCCTCGGGGACACGAACACTGAAGCTTTCTTT. Its protein product is CASSLGDTNTEAFF.

This clonotype was detected many times. This chain uses TRBV6-1 with TRBJ2-7, with D unclear. This CDR3 region has 12 residues. Between the trimmed V and J ends, which lost 7 bases and 5 bases, there was a span of 12 bases. Germline V CDR1 and CDR2: MNHNS, SASEGT. The CDR3 loop reads CASTFEKDEQYF. The CDR3 DNA reads TGTGCCAGCACTTTTGAGAAGGACGAGCAGTACTTC.

The table lists this clonotype with many counts. This chain connects TRBV28 to TRBJ1-1; possible D gene TRBD1, 5 bases. The germline gives CDR1 MDHEN, CDR2 SYDVKM. V was trimmed by 5 bases and J by 5 bases, leaving 33 bases between them. The CDR3 loop spans 20 amino acids. CDR3 region: CASSRGGRDPTSNSWTEAFF. For the CDR3, the DNA is TGTGCCAGCAGTCGGGGGGGGAGGGACCCGACCTCGAACTCGTGGACTGAAGCTTTCTTT.

The chain is built from TRBV6-1 and TRBJ2-1; 13 bases line up with TRBD2. This CDR3 has 15 residues. The trim removed 3 bases at V and 10 bases at J, leaving 6 bases unmatched. Germline V gene data show CDR1 as MNHNS and CDR2 as SASEGT. Here the CDR3 DNA reads TGTGCCAGCAGTGACGGGACTAGCGGGATCCGAGAGCAGTTCTTC. Translation: CASSDGTSGIREQFF.